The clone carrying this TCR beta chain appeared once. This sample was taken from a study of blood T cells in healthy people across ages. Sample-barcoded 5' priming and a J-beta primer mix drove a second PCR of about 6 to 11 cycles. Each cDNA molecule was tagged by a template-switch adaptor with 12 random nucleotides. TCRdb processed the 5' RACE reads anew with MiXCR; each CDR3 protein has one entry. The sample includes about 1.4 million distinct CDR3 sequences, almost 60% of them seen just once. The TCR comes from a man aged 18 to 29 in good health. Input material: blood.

In DNA, the CDR3 is TGTGCCAGCAGTTACGGGTCTGCGGGTGAAGCTTTCTTT. It yields the protein CASSYGSAGEAFF. This rearrangement joins TRBV6-5 to TRBJ1-1; D unclear. The CDR3 totals 13 residues. Trimming stripped 2 bases from V and 7 bases from J, with 11 bases between. CDR1 and CDR2 (germline): MNHEY, SVGAGI.